Listed here is a single TCR beta chain. The source of the sample is a study of shared clonotypes between healthy human individuals. Unmatched junction bases numbered 5, after V lost 8 bases and J lost 4 bases. The CDR3 covers 12 residues. Germline-derived CDR1 and CDR2 are SQVTM and ANQGSEA. The table came from immunoSEQ multiplex PCR; TCRdb's copy has only in-frame clones and leaves some out. Found here are hundreds of thousands of clones, under 80% of them singletons; the top ten hold around 1.6%. This rearrangement joins TRBV29-1 to TRBJ2-5; 9 bases are shared with TRBD1. The source is a woman in her 30s in good health. The sequenced sample consisted of memory CD4+ T cells sorted from blood. Subset here: CD45RA-negative fraction. The DNA of the CDR3 is TGCAGCCCCAGGACAGGGGCAGAGACCCAGTACTTC. Protein sequence: CSPRTGAETQYF.